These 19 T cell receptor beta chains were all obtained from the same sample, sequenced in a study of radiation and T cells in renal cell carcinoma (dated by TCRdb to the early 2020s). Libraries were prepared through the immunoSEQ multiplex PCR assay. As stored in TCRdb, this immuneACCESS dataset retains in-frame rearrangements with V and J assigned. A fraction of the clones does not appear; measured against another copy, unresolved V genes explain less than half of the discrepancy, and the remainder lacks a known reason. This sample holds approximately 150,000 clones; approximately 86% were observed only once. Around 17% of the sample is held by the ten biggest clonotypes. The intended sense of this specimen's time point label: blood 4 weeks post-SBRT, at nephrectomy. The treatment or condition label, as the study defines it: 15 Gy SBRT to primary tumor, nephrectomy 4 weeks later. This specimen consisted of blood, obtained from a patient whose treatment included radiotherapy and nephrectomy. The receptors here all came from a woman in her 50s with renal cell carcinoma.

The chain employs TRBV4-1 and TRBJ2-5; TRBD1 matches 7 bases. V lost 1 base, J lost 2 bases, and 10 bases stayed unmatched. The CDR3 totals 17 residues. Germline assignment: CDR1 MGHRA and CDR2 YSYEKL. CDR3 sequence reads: CASSQADRVLGQETQYF. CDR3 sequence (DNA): TGCGCCAGCAGCCAAGCCGACAGGGTTTTAGGGCAAGAGACCCAGTACTTC.

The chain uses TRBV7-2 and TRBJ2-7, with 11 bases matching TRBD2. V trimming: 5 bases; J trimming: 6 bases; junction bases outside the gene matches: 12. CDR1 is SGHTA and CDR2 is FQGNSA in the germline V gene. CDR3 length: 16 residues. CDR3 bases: TGTGCCAGCAGCATGGAAGGTAGCGGGAGGGCCCTCGAGCAGTACTTC. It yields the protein CASSMEGSGRALEQYF.

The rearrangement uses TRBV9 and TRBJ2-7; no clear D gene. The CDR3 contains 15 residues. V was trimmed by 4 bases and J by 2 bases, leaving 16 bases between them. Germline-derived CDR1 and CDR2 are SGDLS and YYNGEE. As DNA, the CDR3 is TGTGCCAGCAGCCCCCGGGCAGGCCAGACCTACGAGCAGTACTTC. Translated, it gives CASSPRAGQTYEQYF.

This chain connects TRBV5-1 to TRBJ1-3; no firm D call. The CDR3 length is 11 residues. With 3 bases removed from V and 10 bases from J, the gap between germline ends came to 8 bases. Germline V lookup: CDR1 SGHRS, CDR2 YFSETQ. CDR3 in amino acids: CASSSEGTIYF. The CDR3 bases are TGCGCCAGCAGCTCAGAGGGTACCATATATTTT.

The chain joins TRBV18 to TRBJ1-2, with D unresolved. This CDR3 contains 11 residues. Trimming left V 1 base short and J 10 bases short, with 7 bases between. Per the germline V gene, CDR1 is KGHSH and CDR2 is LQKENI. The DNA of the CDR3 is TGTGCCAGCTCACCACTACAGAACTACACCTTC. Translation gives CASSPLQNYTF. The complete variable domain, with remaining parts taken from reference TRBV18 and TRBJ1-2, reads NAGVMQNPRHLVRRRGQEARLRCSPMKGHSHVYWYRQLPEEGLKFMVYLQKENIIDESGMPKERFSAEFPKEGPSILRIQQVVRGDSAAYFCASSPLQNYTFGSGTRLTVV.

The CDR3 nucleotides read TGTGCCAGCAGCTTAGTTGGTGGGACTAGCGGCACAGATACGCAGTATTTT. Residues: CASSLVGGTSGTDTQYF. The chain is built from TRBV7-2 and TRBJ2-3, with 10 positions matching TRBD2. After removal of 1 base from V and 1 base from J, the junction contained 5 bases not matched to a gene. CDR3 length: 17 residues. Germline V gene data show CDR1 as SGHTA and CDR2 as FQGNSA.

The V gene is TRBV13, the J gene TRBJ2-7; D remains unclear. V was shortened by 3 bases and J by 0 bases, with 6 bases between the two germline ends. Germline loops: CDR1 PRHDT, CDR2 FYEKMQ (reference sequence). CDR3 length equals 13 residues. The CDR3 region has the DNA TGTGCCAGCAGCTTGAAGAGCTCCTACGAGCAGTACTTC. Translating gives CASSLKSSYEQYF.

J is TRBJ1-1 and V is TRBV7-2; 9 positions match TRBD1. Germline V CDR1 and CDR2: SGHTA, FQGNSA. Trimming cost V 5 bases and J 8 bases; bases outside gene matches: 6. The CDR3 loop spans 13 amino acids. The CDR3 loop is CASSRQGEGEAFF. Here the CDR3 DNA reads TGTGCCAGCAGCCGACAGGGGGAGGGGGAAGCTTTCTTT. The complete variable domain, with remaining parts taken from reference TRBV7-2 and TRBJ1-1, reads GAGVSQSPSNKVTEKGKDVELRCDPISGHTALYWYRQSLGQGLEFLIYFQGNSAPDKSGLPSDRFSAERTGGSVSTLTIQRTQQEDSAVYLCASSRQGEGEAFFGQGTRLTVV.

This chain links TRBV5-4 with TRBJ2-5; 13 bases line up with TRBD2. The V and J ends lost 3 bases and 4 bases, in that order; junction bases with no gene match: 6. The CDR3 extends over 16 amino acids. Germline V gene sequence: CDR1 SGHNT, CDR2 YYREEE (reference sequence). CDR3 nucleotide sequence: TGTGCCAGCAGCTCCCGGACTAGCGGGGGTGGAGAGACCCAGTACTTC. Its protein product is CASSSRTSGGGETQYF.

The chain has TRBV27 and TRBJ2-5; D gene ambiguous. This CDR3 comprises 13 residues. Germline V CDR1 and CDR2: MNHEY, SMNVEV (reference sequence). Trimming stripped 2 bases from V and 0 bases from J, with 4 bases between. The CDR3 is CASSLGYQETQYF. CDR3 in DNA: TGTGCCAGCAGTTTAGGGTACCAAGAGACCCAGTACTTC.

As DNA, the CDR3 is TGTGCCAGCAGCTCCACAGGAGGAGAGAACTATGGCTACACCTTC. This codes for CASSSTGGENYGYTF. V usage is TRBV7-2 and J usage is TRBJ1-2; maybe TRBD1 (5 bases). The CDR3 length is 15 residues. CDR1 and CDR2 (germline): SGHTA, FQGNSA. Trimming left V 4 bases short and J 2 bases short, with 14 bases between.

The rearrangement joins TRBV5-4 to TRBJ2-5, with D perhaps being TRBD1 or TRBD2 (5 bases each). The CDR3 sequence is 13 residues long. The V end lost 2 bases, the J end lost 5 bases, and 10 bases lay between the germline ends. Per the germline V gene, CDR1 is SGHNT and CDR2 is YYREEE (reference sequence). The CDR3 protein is CASSFYGAETQYF. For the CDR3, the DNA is TGTGCCAGCAGCTTTTACGGGGCGGAGACCCAGTACTTC.

This chain's CDR3 is CASRYSAGITYEQYF. The CDR3 DNA is TGCGCCAGCAGATACTCCGCGGGGATCACCTACGAGCAGTACTTC. This chain uses TRBV10-2 with TRBJ2-7; D possibly corresponds to TRBD2 (6 bases). The V gene's germline CDR1 is WSHSY and CDR2 SAAADI. This CDR3 is 15 amino acids long. The V end lost 6 bases, the J end lost 2 bases, and 17 bases lay between the germline ends.

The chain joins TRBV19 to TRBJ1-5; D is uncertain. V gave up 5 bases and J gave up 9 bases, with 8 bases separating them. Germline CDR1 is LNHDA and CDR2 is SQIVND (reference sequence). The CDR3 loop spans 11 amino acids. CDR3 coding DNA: TGTGCCAGTAGTTTCACTGGGCCCCAGCATTTT. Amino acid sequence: CASSFTGPQHF. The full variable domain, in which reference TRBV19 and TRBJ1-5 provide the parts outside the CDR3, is DGGITQSPKYLFRKEGQNVTLSCEQNLNHDAMYWYRQDPGQGLRLIYYSQIVNDFQKGDIAEGYSVSREKKESFPLTVTSAQKNPTAFYLCASSFTGPQHFGDGTRLSIL.

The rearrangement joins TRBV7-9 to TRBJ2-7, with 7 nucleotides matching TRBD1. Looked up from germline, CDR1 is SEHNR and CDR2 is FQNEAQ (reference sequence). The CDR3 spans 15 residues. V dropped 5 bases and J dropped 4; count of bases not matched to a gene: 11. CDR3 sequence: CASSEGTASGYEQYF. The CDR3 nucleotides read TGTGCCAGCAGCGAGGGGACAGCCTCTGGGTACGAGCAGTACTTC.

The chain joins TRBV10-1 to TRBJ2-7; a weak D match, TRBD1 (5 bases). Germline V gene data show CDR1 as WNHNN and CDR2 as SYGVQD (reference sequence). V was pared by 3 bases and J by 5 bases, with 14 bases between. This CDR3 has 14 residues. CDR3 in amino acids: CASSDYNLGHEQYF. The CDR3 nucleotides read TGCGCCAGCAGTGATTACAACCTGGGGCACGAGCAGTACTTC.

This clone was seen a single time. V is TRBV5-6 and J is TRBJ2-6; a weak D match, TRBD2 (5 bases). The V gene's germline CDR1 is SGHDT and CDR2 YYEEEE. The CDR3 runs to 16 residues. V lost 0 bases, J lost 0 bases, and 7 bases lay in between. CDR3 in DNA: TGTGCCAGCAGCTTGGGAGGGCCCTCTGGGGCCAACGTCCTGACTTTC. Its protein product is CASSLGGPSGANVLTF.

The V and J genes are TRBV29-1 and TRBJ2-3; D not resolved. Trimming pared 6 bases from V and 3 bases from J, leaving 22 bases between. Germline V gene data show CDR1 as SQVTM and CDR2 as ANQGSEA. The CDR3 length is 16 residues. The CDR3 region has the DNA TGCAGCGTAACGGGCCTACACTCGGAGAGGACAGATACGCAGTATTTT. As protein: CSVTGLHSERTDTQYF.

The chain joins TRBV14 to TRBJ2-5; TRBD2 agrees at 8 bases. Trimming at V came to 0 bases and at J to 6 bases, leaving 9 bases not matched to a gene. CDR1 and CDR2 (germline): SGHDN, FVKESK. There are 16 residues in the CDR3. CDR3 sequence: CASSQDGIAGSKTQYF. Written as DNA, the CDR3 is TGTGCCAGCAGCCAAGATGGGATAGCGGGGTCGAAGACCCAGTACTTC.